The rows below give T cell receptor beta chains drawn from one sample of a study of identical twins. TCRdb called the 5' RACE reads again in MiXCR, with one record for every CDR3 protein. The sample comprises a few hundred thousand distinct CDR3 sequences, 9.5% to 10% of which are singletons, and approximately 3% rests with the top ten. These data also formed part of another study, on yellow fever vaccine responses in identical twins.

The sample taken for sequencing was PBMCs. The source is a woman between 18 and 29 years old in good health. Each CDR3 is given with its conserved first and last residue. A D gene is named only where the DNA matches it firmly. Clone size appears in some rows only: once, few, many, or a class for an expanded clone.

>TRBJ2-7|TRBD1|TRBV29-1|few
CSVEVQGTPSYEQYF
TGCAGCGTGGAAGTACAGGGGACGCCCTCCTACGAGCAGTACTTC
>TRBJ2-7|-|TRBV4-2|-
CASSQEMGVGYEQYF
TGTGCCAGCAGCCAAGAAATGGGGGTAGGCTACGAGCAGTACTTC
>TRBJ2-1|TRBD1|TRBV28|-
CASSGQVNNEQFF
TGTGCCAGCAGTGGACAGGTCAACAATGAGCAGTTCTTC
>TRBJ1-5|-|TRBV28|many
CASSLPKGGINQPQHF
TGTGCCAGCAGTTTACCTAAGGGTGGTATAAATCAGCCCCAGCATTTT
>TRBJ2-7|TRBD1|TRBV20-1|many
CSARVPQGPNEQYF
TGCAGTGCTAGAGTCCCACAGGGGCCGAACGAGCAGTACTTC
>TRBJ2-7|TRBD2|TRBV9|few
CASSPTSGVLYEQYF
TGTGCCAGCAGCCCGACAAGCGGGGTTCTCTACGAGCAGTACTTC
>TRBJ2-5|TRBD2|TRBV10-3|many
CAISDLGLAGGLYQETQYF
TGTGCCATCAGTGACCTTGGACTAGCGGGGGGACTGTACCAAGAGACCCAGTACTTC
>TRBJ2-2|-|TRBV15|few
CATSKGLTGELFF
TGTGCCACCAGCAAGGGTCTCACCGGGGAGCTGTTTTTT
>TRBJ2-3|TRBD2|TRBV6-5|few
CASSLASGDTDTQYF
TGTGCCAGCAGTTTGGCTAGCGGAGACACAGATACGCAGTATTTT
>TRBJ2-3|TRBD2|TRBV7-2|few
CASSLVYRPGLAGGPSTDTQYF
TGTGCCAGCAGCTTAGTATACAGGCCAGGACTAGCGGGAGGGCCCAGCACAGATACGCAGTATTTT
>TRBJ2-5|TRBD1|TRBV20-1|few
CSARQTGAETQYF
TGCAGTGCTAGACAGACAGGGGCGGAGACCCAGTACTTC
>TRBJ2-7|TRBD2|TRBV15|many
CATSRRLAGRYEQYF
TGTGCCACCAGCAGAAGACTAGCGGGACGCTACGAGCAGTACTTC
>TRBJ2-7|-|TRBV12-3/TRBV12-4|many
CASSLLGVGYEQYF
TGTGCCAGCAGTTTATTGGGTGTCGGCTACGAGCAGTACTTC
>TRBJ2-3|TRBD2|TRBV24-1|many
CATSDRSGTSTDTQYF
TGTGCCACCAGTGATAGAAGCGGGACTAGCACAGATACGCAGTATTTT
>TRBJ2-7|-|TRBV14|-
CASSQEVVGTSYEQYF
TGTGCCAGCAGCCAAGAAGTTGTGGGGACTTCCTACGAGCAGTACTTC
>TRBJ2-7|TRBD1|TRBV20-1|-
CCARDSSTGTGLDEQYF
TGCTGTGCTAGAGATTCTTCAACCGGGACAGGGCTAGACGAGCAGTACTTC
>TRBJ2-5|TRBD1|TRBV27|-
CASSLAGGVWETQYF
TGTGCCAGCAGTTTAGCAGGGGGCGTTTGGGAGACCCAGTACTTC
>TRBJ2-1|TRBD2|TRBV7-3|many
CASSLIAGGLDEQFF
TGTGCCAGCAGCTTAATAGCGGGGGGGCTCGATGAGCAGTTCTTC
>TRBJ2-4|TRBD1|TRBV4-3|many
CASSNRPPGQQAKNIQYF
TGCGCCAGCAGCAACAGACCACCGGGACAGCAAGCCAAAAACATTCAGTACTTC
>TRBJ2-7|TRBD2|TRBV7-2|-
CASSLQGTSGSNEQYF
TGTGCCAGCAGCCTCCAGGGCACTAGCGGGAGCAACGAGCAGTACTTC
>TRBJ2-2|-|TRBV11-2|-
CASSPRPRGGELFF
TGTGCCAGCAGCCCGAGACCGAGGGGCGGGGAGCTGTTTTTT
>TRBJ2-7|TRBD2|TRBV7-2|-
CASSLSPVLTSGREQYF
TGTGCCAGCAGTCTTTCCCCCGTATTGACTAGCGGGCGCGAGCAGTACTTC
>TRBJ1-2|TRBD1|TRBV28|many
CASSLRPTGDYTF
TGTGCCAGCAGTCTTCGACCTACAGGGGACTACACCTTC
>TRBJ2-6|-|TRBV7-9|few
CASSPAGGANVLTF
TGTGCCAGCAGCCCGGCGGGTGGGGCCAACGTCCTGACTTTC
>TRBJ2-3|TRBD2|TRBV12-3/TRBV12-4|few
CASSLAGGPFDTQYF
TGTGCCAGCAGTTTGGCGGGAGGGCCATTCGATACGCAGTATTTT
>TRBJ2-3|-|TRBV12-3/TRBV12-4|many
CASSLARDTQYF
TGTGCCAGCAGTTTAGCCCGGGATACGCAGTATTTT
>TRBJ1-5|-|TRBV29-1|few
CSVGNKGLGPQHF
TGCAGCGTTGGGAATAAAGGCCTGGGGCCCCAGCATTTT
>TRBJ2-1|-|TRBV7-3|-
CTSSFLQGASAGGPSEQFF
TGTACCAGCAGTTTTCTTCAGGGGGCTTCGGCGGGAGGGCCGAGTGAGCAGTTCTTC
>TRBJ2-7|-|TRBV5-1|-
CASSLEKPTSYEQYF
TGCGCCAGCAGCTTAGAAAAACCTACTTCCTACGAGCAGTACTTC
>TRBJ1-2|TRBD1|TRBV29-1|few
CSAAADRVLYGYTF
TGCAGCGCCGCCGCTGACAGGGTATTGTATGGCTACACCTTC
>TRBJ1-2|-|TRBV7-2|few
CASSLGGTLYGYTF
TGTGCCAGCAGCTTGGGAGGGACCCTCTATGGCTACACCTTC
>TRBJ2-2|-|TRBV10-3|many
CAISGRNTGELFF
TGTGCCATCAGTGGAAGGAACACCGGGGAGCTGTTTTTT
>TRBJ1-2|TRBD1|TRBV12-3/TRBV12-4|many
CASFPTGTGDYGYTF
TGTGCCAGCTTTCCGACCGGGACAGGGGACTATGGCTACACCTTC
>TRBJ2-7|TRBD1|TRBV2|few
CASSERDSSYEQYF
TGTGCCAGCAGTGAAAGGGACAGCTCCTACGAGCAGTACTTC
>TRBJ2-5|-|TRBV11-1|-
CASTPRSLYGETQYF
TGTGCCAGCACCCCCAGAAGCTTGTATGGGGAGACCCAGTACTTC
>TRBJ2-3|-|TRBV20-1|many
CSALLTGTSTDTQYF
TGCAGTGCTCTTCTGACAGGGACTAGCACAGATACGCAGTATTTT
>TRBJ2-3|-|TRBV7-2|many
CASTLQRGGVDTQYF
TGTGCCAGCACCTTACAGAGAGGAGGGGTGGATACGCAGTATTTT
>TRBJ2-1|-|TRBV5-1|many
CASSPTRSSDEQFF
TGCGCCAGCAGCCCGACCCGATCTTCGGACGAGCAGTTCTTC
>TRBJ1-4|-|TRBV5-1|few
CASSLDNEKLFF
TGCGCCAGCAGCTTGGACAATGAAAAACTGTTTTTT
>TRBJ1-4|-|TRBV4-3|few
CASSQLLNEKLFF
TGCGCCAGCAGCCAACTCCTTAATGAAAAACTGTTTTTT
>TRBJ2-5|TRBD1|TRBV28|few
CASSLFRTGAETQYF
TGTGCCAGCAGTTTATTTAGAACAGGGGCGGAGACCCAGTACTTC
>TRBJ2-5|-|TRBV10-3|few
CAISVGPNRETQYF
TGTGCCATCAGTGTCGGACCTAATAGGGAGACCCAGTACTTC
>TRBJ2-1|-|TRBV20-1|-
CSAPAPGEQFF
TGCAGTGCCCCCGCCCCGGGGGAGCAGTTCTTC
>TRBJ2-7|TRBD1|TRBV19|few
CASRPPGQPVLEQYF
TGTGCCAGCCGACCACCGGGACAGCCGGTTCTGGAGCAGTACTTC
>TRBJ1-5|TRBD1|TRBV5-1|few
CASSYRRTGGDQPQHF
TGCGCCAGCAGCTACAGACGGACAGGGGGCGATCAGCCCCAGCATTTT
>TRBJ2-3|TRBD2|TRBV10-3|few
CATKDSGVVDTQYF
TGTGCCACCAAGGATAGCGGGGTGGTAGATACGCAGTATTTT
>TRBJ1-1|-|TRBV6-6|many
CASSYSGGAEAFF
TGTGCCAGCAGTTACTCCGGAGGCGCTGAAGCTTTCTTT
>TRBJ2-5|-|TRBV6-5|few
CASSYPLTWETQYF
TGTGCCAGCAGTTACCCCCTTACCTGGGAGACCCAGTACTTC
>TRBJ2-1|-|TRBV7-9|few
CASSLSGPGFTYNEQFF
TGTGCCAGCAGCTTGTCGGGCCCAGGGTTTACCTACAATGAGCAGTTCTTC
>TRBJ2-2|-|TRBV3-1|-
CASSSIIAGELFF
TGTGCCAGCAGCTCTATTATCGCCGGGGAGCTGTTTTTT
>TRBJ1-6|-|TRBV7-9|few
CASSLEARNSPLHF
TGTGCCAGCAGCTTAGAGGCCCGTAATTCACCCCTCCACTTT